This T cell receptor (beta chain) appears in the sequencing data of a study of blood T cell repertoires in COVID-19. Study background: The study drew acute and convalescent COVID-19 samples from the United States, Italy and Spain. In each case, the material was cDNA or gDNA derived from T cells, B-cell-depleted T cells, or PBMCs.

Original processing notes: Amplification from reference gene primers served as the basis for estimated nucleated cell counts. Generated by immunoSEQ multiplex PCR, the TCRdb table keeps only in-frame clones and is missing some. That table furnishes V, J and clone size, whereas the DNA furnished D and trimming. Of roughly 240,000 clones in the sample, 65% to 90% were seen once. The CDR3 totals 13 residues. Per germline, CDR1 SGHRS and CDR2 YFSETQ. V was clipped by 1 base and J by 5 bases, with 10 bases between them. This sequence originates from a woman in her seventies with acute or convalescent COVID-19. The chain recombines TRBV5-1 with TRBJ2-7, with a possible D match to TRBD1 (5 bases). The source material was peripheral blood. CDR3 DNA sequence: TGCGCCAGCAGCTTGACAGGTGACCACGAGCAGTACTTC. Translated, it gives CASSLTGDHEQYF.